This TCR beta chain came from a study of blood T cell repertoires in COVID-19. The overall study: Sites in the United States, Italy and Spain provided acute and convalescent COVID-19 samples. The analysed material was cDNA or gDNA that came from T cells, B-cell-depleted T cells, or PBMCs.

The V end was cut by 5 bases, the J end by 7 bases, with 9 bases between. The germline V gene has CDR1 SGHVS and CDR2 FQNEAQ. CDR3 length: 13 residues. Authors' analysis steps: From reference gene primer amplification, estimates of nucleated cell counts were derived. Clones were sequenced by immunoSEQ multiplex PCR, and TCRdb holds only the in-frame ones, with some missing. Clone size and V and J calls were adopted from that table, with D and trimming inferred from the DNA. The sample yields 150,000 or so clones, approximately 80% seen once. This clonotype was sampled from a human donor with acute or convalescent COVID-19. The donor label of this sample is uncertain. The chain links TRBV7-8 to TRBJ1-6, with D unresolved. The sequenced material came from peripheral blood. The CDR3 spells CASSHGQNSPLHF. CDR3 nucleotides: TGTGCCAGCAGCCATGGGCAGAATTCACCCCTCCACTTT. The full variable domain, with the rest looked up from reference TRBV7-8 and TRBJ1-6, is GAGVSQSPRYKVAKRGQDVALRCDPISGHVSLFWYQQALGQGPEFLTYFQNEAQLDKSGLPSDRFFAERPEGSVSTLKIQRTQQEDSAVYLCASSHGQNSPLHFGNGTRLTVT.